This T cell receptor beta chain came from a study of CD8+CD57+ T cells in acquired aplastic anemia. Study context: Yields of DNA that came from sorted CD4+ and CD8+ cells averaged roughly 3 ug.

Genomic DNA was employed as the template in profiling TCR beta VDJ and CDR3. TCRdb re-derived calls from the reads in MiXCR, one entry per CDR3 protein. The data show hundreds of thousands of distinct CDR3 sequences, 65% to 75% seen once. As concerns this clonotype: The conserved phenylalanine or tryptophan normally closing the CDR3 is absent here, so this likely arose from a read error. Because the CDR3's place on the DNA is in doubt, the DNA is left out and the CDR3 is given as listed by TCRdb.

CDR1 and CDR2 (germline): SGHVS, FQNEAQ. The CDR3 sequence runs 13 residues, both termini included. The clonotype was recovered from a human donor in good health, serving as a control. The rearrangement joins TRBV7-8 to TRBJ2-5; TRBD1, the table's D call, was not compared with the DNA. Sequenced: sorted CD4+, CD8+, or CD8+CD57+ T cells (not recorded which) from PBMCs. CDR3 residues: CASSVAGSVDQPL.